This T cell receptor beta chain was observed in a study of T cell responses to AZD1222 COVID-19 vaccine. Findings of the study overall: Just 5 to 7 AZD1222 recipients were seropositive at baseline.

Concerning this clone itself: The antigen is undetermined.

Germline V CDR1 and CDR2: SGHNT, YYREEE (reference sequence). The CDR3 sequence is 19 residues long. With 5 bases removed from V and 1 base from J, the gap between germline ends came to 27 bases. Clones were read by immunoSEQ multiplex PCR, and TCRdb kept only the in-frame ones, dropping some. The sample holds some 130,000 clones, about 90% seen once. The rearrangement joins TRBV5-4 to TRBJ1-1; weak D call: TRBD1 (6 bases). The sequences come from peripheral blood, collected on day 0 of AZD1222 vaccination. This receptor was taken from an adult in good health. This CDR3 is CASRPLGGGVAGRNTEAFF. In DNA, the CDR3 is TGTGCCAGCAGACCCCTCGGCGGGGGCGTCGCGGGAAGGAACACTGAAGCTTTCTTT.